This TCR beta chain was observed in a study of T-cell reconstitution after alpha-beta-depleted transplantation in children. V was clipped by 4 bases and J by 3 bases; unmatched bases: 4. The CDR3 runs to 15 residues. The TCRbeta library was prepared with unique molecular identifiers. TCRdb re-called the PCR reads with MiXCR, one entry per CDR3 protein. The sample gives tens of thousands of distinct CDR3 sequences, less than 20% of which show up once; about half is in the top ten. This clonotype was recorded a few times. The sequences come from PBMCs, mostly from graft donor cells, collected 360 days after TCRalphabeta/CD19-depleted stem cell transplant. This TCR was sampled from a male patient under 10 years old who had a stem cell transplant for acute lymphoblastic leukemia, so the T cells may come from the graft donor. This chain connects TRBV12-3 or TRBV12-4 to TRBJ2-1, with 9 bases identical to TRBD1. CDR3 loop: CASSSGTGYYNEQFF. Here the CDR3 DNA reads TGTGCCAGCAGTTCCGGGACAGGGTACTACAATGAGCAGTTCTTC.